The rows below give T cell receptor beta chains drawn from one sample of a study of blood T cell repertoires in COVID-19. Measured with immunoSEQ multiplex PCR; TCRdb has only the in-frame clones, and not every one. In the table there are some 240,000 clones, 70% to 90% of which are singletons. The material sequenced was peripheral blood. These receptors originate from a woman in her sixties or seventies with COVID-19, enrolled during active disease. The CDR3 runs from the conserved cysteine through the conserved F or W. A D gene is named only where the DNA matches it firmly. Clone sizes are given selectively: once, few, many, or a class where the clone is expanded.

TGTGCCAGCAGTTTATGGGCCAGCGGGGGTGCAGATACGCAGTATTTT	CASSLWASGGADTQYF	TRBV27	TRBJ2-3	TRBD2	-
TGTGCCAGCAGTTATCTTCTGACTAGCGGGAGGCCTAATGAGCAGTTCTTC	CASSYLLTSGRPNEQFF	TRBV6-2/TRBV6-3	TRBJ2-1	TRBD2	-
TGTGCCAGCAGCCACCGACAGTCCGATAATTCACCCCTCCACTTT	CASSHRQSDNSPLHF	TRBV5-8	TRBJ1-6	-	-
TGTGCCAGCAGCTTATTAGCGGGAGGACCCACAGATACGCAGTATTTT	CASSLLAGGPTDTQYF	TRBV7-3	TRBJ2-3	TRBD2	once
TGTGCCAGCAGCGTAGGACTAGCGACGACAGGGATATACAATGAGCAGTTCTTC	CASSVGLATTGIYNEQFF	TRBV9	TRBJ2-1	-	-
TGTGCCAGCAGTTACCACACAGGGGTCAACACTGAAGCTTTCTTT	CASSYHTGVNTEAFF	TRBV6-5	TRBJ1-1	TRBD1	-
TGCGCCAGCAGCTTTGGCGGCTACGAGCAGTACTTC	CASSFGGYEQYF	TRBV5-1	TRBJ2-7	-	few
TGTGCCAGCAGCTTGCAGGGGGTGATACTGAACACTGAAGCTTTCTTT	CASSLQGVILNTEAFF	TRBV5-4	TRBJ1-1	TRBD1	-
TGTGCCAGCAGCAAACGGACAGCGCAGAACACTGAAGCTTTCTTT	CASSKRTAQNTEAFF	TRBV5-6	TRBJ1-1	-	-
TGTGCCAGTAGTGCCCGGGACAGGGGTTATCAGCCCCAGCATTTT	CASSARDRGYQPQHF	TRBV19	TRBJ1-5	TRBD1	-
TGTGCCAGCAGTGAGCTCAGGGCGGACACTGAAGCTTTCTTT	CASSELRADTEAFF	TRBV2	TRBJ1-1	-	-
TGTGCCAGCAGGGAAGCGGCAAGCTACGAGCAGTACTTC	CASREAASYEQYF	TRBV2	TRBJ2-7	-	-
TGTGCCAGCAGCCAAGGGGGAGCGCCGAGCACTGAAGCTTTCTTT	CASSQGGAPSTEAFF	TRBV3-1/TRBV3-2	TRBJ1-1	-	-
TGTGCCAGCAGCTTAGACGGACAGGAGTTCTATGGCTACACCTTC	CASSLDGQEFYGYTF	TRBV7-9	TRBJ1-2	TRBD1	-
TGTGCCAGCAGCCAAAACAGAGTAATCAGCCCTGAAGCTTTCTTT	CASSQNRVISPEAFF	TRBV4-2	TRBJ1-1	-	-
TGTGCCAGCAGTGAAGGGGTGGACATGAACTATGGCTACACCTTC	CASSEGVDMNYGYTF	TRBV2	TRBJ1-2	-	-
TGCGCCAGCAGGTTGACCGGGACAGAAAGCGGTGGGTACTACGAGCAGTACTTC	CASRLTGTESGGYYEQYF	TRBV5-1	TRBJ2-7	TRBD1	many
TGTGCCAGCAGTGAATTCGGCCAGGGGCGTTCCTACGAGCAGTACTTC	CASSEFGQGRSYEQYF	TRBV2	TRBJ2-7	-	-
TGTGCCAGCAGCTTAGGCAGGACCCCCGGGGAAAATGAGCAGTTCTTC	CASSLGRTPGENEQFF	TRBV7-2	TRBJ2-1	-	-
TGTGCCAGCTACCTGGACAGGAACCTCTCCTACGAGCAGTACTTC	CASYLDRNLSYEQYF	TRBV2	TRBJ2-7	TRBD1	-
TGCAGCGTACGGGGAGACTATGGCTACACCTTC	CSVRGDYGYTF	TRBV29-1	TRBJ1-2	-	-
TGTGCCAGCTCAGTGGCGCGGAATGAGCAGTTCTTC	CASSVARNEQFF	TRBV18	TRBJ2-1	-	once
TGTGCCAGCAGTTTATCCTTGACAGGGGTGACTGAAGCTTTCTTT	CASSLSLTGVTEAFF	TRBV27	TRBJ1-1	TRBD1	-
TGTGCCAGCAGTCCGGACAACATGGATCAGCCCCAGCATTTT	CASSPDNMDQPQHF	TRBV6-6	TRBJ1-5	-	-
TGTGCCAGTAATCCGACAGGGTGGGAGACCCAGTACTTC	CASNPTGWETQYF	TRBV19	TRBJ2-5	TRBD1	-
TGTGCCAGCAGTTCCGACAGGGGAGGGGGCTACACCTTC	CASSSDRGGGYTF	TRBV7-8	TRBJ1-2	TRBD1	few
TGTGCCAGCAGCCTCGACAGCTACAATGAGCAGTTCTTC	CASSLDSYNEQFF	TRBV11-3	TRBJ2-1	-	-
TGTGCCAGCAGCTGGACAGGGGACGGCTACACCTTC	CASSWTGDGYTF	TRBV11-3	TRBJ1-2	TRBD1	-
TGCGCCAGCAGCCAAGACAGGGACTCGTATCAGCCCCAGCATTTT	CASSQDRDSYQPQHF	TRBV4-3	TRBJ1-5	-	-
TGTGCCAGCAGCTTGGAAAGGGGGCCAGGAAACACCATATATTTT	CASSLERGPGNTIYF	TRBV5-8	TRBJ1-3	TRBD1	-
TGTGCCAGCAGCTCACCTCCCGGCGGGAGGGCTACAGATACGCAGTATTTT	CASSSPPGGRATDTQYF	TRBV7-6	TRBJ2-3	TRBD2	once
TGTGCCAGCAGCCACGAGGGACAGGGGGCGCCTCACACTGAAGCTTTCTTT	CASSHEGQGAPHTEAFF	TRBV7-9	TRBJ1-1	TRBD1	-
TGTGCCAGCAGTGACGAGGACAGGGGGATATATCAGCCCCAGCATTTT	CASSDEDRGIYQPQHF	TRBV2	TRBJ1-5	TRBD1	-
TGTGCCACCAGCAGAGATAGGGTAGCGGCATACAATGAGCAGTTCTTC	CATSRDRVAAYNEQFF	TRBV15	TRBJ2-1	-	-
TGCGCCAGCAGCTTGGCCGGGGGACAGGATGAAAAACTGTTTTTT	CASSLAGGQDEKLFF	TRBV5-1	TRBJ1-4	TRBD1	-
TGTGCCACCAGTCCCCACTCATTATCCAGCACAGATACGCAGTATTTT	CATSPHSLSSTDTQYF	TRBV24-1	TRBJ2-3	-	-
TGTGCCAGCAGCCAAGAAGATGCAGGGGGTCCCTACGAGCAGTACTTC	CASSQEDAGGPYEQYF	TRBV4-2	TRBJ2-7	TRBD1	-
TGTGCCAGCAGTTTCGGGAACACCGGGGAGCTGTTTTTT	CASSFGNTGELFF	TRBV27	TRBJ2-2	-	-
TGTGCCAGCAGCTTAATGGCAGCTAGTTCCACTGAAGCTTTCTTT	CASSLMAASSTEAFF	TRBV7-3	TRBJ1-1	-	-
TGTGCCAGCAGTTATGTGGGGGGGCCCGGCTACGAGCAGTACTTC	CASSYVGGPGYEQYF	TRBV27	TRBJ2-7	-	-